The text below deals with one TCR beta chain. Its antigen remains unidentified. This sample is drawn from a study of vaccination effects on CD4 cells after COVID-19. Broader study findings: Marked clonal contraction was seen late after vaccination (in both infection- and vaccine-induced clones).

Data came from immunoSEQ multiplex PCR; TCRdb stores just in-frame clones and leaves some out. The table has 60,000 to 70,000 clones, about four fifths seen once. Expansion with viral peptide pools was applied to antigen-specific CD4+ T cells by the ViraFEST assay prior to sequencing. Isolation of CD4+ T cells took place after about ten days of culture. Half the medium was replaced with IL-2 medium on days 3 and 7. Germline CDR1 reads LGHDT; CDR2 reads YNNKEL (reference sequence). V lost 2 bases and J lost 0, with 8 bases in between. The CDR3 runs 16 residues. The chain links TRBV3-1 (or the pseudogene TRBV3-2) to TRBJ2-6; possibly TRBD1 for D (6 bases). This sample comprised CD4+ T cells from PBMCs cultured with HCoV-229E spike peptides, obtained before COVID-19 vaccination. The receptor was derived from a human donor who received a COVID-19 vaccine. This chain's CDR3 is CASSQQGNSGANVLTF. As DNA, the CDR3 is TGTGCCAGCAGCCAACAGGGGAACTCTGGGGCCAACGTCCTGACTTTC.